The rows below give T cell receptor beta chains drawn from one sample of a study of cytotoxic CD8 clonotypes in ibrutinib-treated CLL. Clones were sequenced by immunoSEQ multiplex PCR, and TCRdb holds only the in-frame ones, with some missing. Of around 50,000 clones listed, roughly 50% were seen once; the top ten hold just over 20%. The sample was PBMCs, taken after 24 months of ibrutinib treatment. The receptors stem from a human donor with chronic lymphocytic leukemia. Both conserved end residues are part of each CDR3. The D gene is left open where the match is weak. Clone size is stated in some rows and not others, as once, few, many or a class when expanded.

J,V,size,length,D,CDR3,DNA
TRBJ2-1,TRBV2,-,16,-,CASSLPSVVGDNEQFF,TGTGCCAGCAGTTTGCCTAGCGTGGTGGGGGATAATGAGCAGTTCTTC
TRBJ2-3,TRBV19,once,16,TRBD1,CATKKRGQGLTDTQYF,TGTGCCACCAAGAAACGGGGACAGGGGCTAACAGATACGCAGTATTTT
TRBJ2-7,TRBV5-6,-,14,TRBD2,CASSLVSGISEQYF,TGTGCCAGCAGCTTGGTAAGCGGGATAAGCGAGCAGTACTTC
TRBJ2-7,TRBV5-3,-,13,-,CASNPQDAYEQYF,TGCGCCAGCAATCCCCAGGATGCCTACGAGCAGTACTTC
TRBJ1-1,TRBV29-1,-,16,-,CSVLRERGPTNTEAFF,TGCAGCGTCCTGCGCGAGAGGGGACCGACGAACACTGAAGCTTTCTTT
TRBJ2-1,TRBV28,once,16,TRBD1,CASFPLDRLGVNEQFF,TGTGCCAGCTTCCCCCTGGACAGGCTAGGGGTTAATGAGCAGTTCTTC
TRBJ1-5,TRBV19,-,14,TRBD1,CASTGQGGGQPQHF,TGTGCCAGTACCGGACAGGGAGGAGGTCAGCCCCAGCATTTT
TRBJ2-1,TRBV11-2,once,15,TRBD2,CASSTTAGGAGEQFF,TGTGCCAGCAGCACGACGGCGGGGGGGGCTGGTGAGCAGTTCTTC
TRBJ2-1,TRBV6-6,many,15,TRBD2,CASSYSGTSINEQFF,TGTGCCAGCAGTTACTCCGGGACTAGCATCAATGAGCAGTTCTTC
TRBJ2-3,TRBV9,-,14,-,CASSVGRGGDTQYF,TGTGCCAGCAGCGTGGGCAGGGGTGGAGATACGCAGTATTTT
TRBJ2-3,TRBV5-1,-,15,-,CASRGVGAYTDTQYF,TGCGCCAGCAGGGGGGTTGGGGCCTACACAGATACGCAGTATTTT
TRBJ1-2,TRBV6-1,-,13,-,CASSEALLYGYTF,TGTGCCAGCAGTGAAGCTCTGCTCTATGGCTACACCTTC
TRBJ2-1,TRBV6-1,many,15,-,CASTLEKRAGNEQFF,TGTGCCAGCACTCTGGAGAAGAGGGCCGGGAATGAGCAGTTCTTC
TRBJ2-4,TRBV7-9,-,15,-,CASRHGTPKWDIQYF,TGTGCCAGCAGACACGGGACTCCTAAATGGGACATTCAGTACTTC
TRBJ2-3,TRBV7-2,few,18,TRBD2,CASSSPLGLAGVTDTQYF,TGTGCCAGCAGTTCTCCACTGGGCCTAGCGGGAGTCACAGATACGCAGTATTTT
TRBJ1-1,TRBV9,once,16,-,CASSPFWGGQGAEAFF,TGTGCCAGCAGCCCTTTTTGGGGGGGGCAGGGCGCTGAAGCTTTCTTT
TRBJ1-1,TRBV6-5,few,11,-,CASSRGTEAFF,TGTGCCAGCAGTCGGGGCACTGAAGCTTTCTTT
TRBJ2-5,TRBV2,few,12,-,CASSEGQETQYF,TGTGCCAGCAGTGAAGGTCAGGAGACCCAGTACTTC
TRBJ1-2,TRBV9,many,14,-,CASSVRNTHYGYTF,TGTGCCAGCAGCGTACGGAACACTCACTATGGCTACACCTTC
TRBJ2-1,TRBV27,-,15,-,CASSLWGVSYNEQFF,TGTGCCAGCAGTTTATGGGGGGTCTCCTACAATGAGCAGTTCTTC
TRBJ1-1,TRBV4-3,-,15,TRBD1,CASSQAGQGGMGAFF,TGCGCCAGCAGCCAAGCCGGACAGGGTGGGATGGGGGCTTTCTTT
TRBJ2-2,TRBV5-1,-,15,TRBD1,CASRSGTVGTGELFF,TGCGCCAGCAGATCTGGGACAGTCGGCACCGGGGAGCTGTTTTTT
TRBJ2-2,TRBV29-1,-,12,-,CSVTRGTGELFF,TGCAGCGTTACACGGGGCACCGGGGAGCTGTTTTTT
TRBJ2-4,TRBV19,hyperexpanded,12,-,CASSIAKNIQYF,TGTGCCAGTAGTATAGCCAAAAACATTCAGTACTTC
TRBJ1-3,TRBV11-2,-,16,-,CASSRGRGARGNTIYF,TGTGCCAGCAGCCGCGGGAGAGGGGCGCGCGGAAACACCATATATTTT
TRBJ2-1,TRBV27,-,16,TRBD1,CASSYIRQGFYNEQFF,TGTGCCAGCAGCTATATCAGACAGGGGTTCTACAATGAGCAGTTCTTC
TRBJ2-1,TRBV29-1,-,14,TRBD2,CSVTSLAGVGEQFF,TGCAGCGTTACTTCTCTAGCGGGAGTGGGTGAGCAGTTCTTC
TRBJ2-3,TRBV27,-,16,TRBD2,CASSFKTSGVTDTQYF,TGTGCCAGCAGTTTCAAGACTAGCGGAGTCACAGATACGCAGTATTTT
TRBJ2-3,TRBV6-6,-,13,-,CASSRRGTDTQYF,TGTGCCAGCAGTCGCCGCGGCACAGATACGCAGTATTTT
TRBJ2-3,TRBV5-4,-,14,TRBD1,CASSPRQGADTQYF,TGTGCCAGCAGCCCGCGACAGGGTGCAGATACGCAGTATTTT
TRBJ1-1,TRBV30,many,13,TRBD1,CAWKRGRDTEAFF,TGTGCCTGGAAAAGGGGGCGGGACACTGAAGCTTTCTTT
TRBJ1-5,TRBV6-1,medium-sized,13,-,CASERGGPEPQHF,TGTGCCAGCGAGCGCGGGGGGCCGGAGCCCCAGCATTTT
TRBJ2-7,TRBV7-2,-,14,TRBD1,CASSTGTGYYEQYF,TGTGCCAGCAGCACCGGGACAGGGTACTACGAGCAGTACTTC
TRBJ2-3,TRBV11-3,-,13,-,CASSSLKGDTQYF,TGTGCCAGCAGCTCCCTAAAGGGGGATACGCAGTATTTT
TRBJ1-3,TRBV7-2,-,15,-,CASSQDGGGANTIYF,TGTGCCAGCAGCCAAGATGGAGGGGGGGCAAACACCATATATTTT
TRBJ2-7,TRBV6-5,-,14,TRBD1,CASRTGLLSYEQYF,TGTGCCAGCAGGACAGGGCTTCTCTCCTACGAGCAGTACTTC
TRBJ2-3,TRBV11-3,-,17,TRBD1,CASSLGSGTGYTDTQYF,TGTGCCAGCAGCTTAGGGTCCGGGACAGGCTACACAGATACGCAGTATTTT
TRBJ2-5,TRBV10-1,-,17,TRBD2,CASSESPSGGIQETQYF,TGCGCCAGCAGTGAGAGTCCTAGCGGGGGGATCCAAGAGACCCAGTACTTC
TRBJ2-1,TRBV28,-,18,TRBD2,CASSSTSGRSKSYNEQFF,TGTGCCAGCAGTTCGACTAGCGGGAGGAGTAAGTCCTACAATGAGCAGTTCTTC
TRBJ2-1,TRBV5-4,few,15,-,CASSLIRSSYNEQFF,TGTGCCAGCAGCTTGATTAGAAGCTCCTACAATGAGCAGTTCTTC
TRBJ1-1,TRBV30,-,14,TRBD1,CAWSRALGQAEAFF,TGTGCCTGGAGCAGGGCCCTAGGACAGGCTGAAGCTTTCTTT
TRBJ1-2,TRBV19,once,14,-,CASSATGTTGGYTF,TGTGCCAGTAGTGCTACCGGGACAACAGGTGGCTACACCTTC
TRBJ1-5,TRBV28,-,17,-,CASSFPGGGVGNQPQHF,TGTGCCAGCAGTTTCCCGGGGGGGGGTGTTGGCAATCAGCCCCAGCATTTT
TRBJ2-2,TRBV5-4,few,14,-,CASSLDPNTGELFF,TGTGCCAGCAGCTTGGACCCGAACACCGGGGAGCTGTTTTTT
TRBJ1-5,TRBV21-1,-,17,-,CASSTRKRGGGNQPQHF,TGTGCCAGCAGCACAAGAAAGAGGGGAGGAGGCAATCAGCCCCAGCATTTT
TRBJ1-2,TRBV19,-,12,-,CASSEGEYGYTF,TGTGCCAGTAGTGAAGGGGAATATGGCTACACCTTC
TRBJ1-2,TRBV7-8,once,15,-,CASSLPQGMSYGYTF,TGTGCCAGCAGCTTACCCCAGGGTATGAGCTATGGCTACACCTTC
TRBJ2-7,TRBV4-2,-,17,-,CASSQPNRVTSSYEQYF,TGTGCCAGCAGCCAGCCGAACAGGGTCACTAGCTCCTACGAGCAGTACTTC
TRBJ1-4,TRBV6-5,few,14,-,CASSPLVDNGMVFF,TGTGCCAGCAGTCCTCTGGTCGACAATGGAATGGTGTTTTTT
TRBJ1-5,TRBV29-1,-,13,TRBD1,CSVAGGSNQPQHF,TGCAGCGTCGCAGGGGGGAGCAATCAGCCCCAGCATTTT
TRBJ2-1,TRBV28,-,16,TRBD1,CASSFARTGGFNEQFF,TGTGCCAGCAGTTTTGCGAGGACAGGGGGCTTCAATGAGCAGTTCTTC
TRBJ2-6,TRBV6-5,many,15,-,CASSLHLSGANVLTF,TGTGCCAGCAGTTTACATCTCTCTGGGGCCAACGTCCTGACTTTC
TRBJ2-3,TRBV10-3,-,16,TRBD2,CASSYSGTSGTDTQYF,TGTGCCAGCAGTTACTCCGGGACTAGCGGCACAGATACGCAGTATTTT
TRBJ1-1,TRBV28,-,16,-,CASSFPGATEGTEAFF,TGTGCCAGCAGTTTCCCTGGGGCCACGGAGGGCACTGAAGCTTTCTTT